This paragraph reports one TCR beta chain. This specimen comes from a study of response to subunit inactivated influenza vaccine. V lost 0 bases and J 15 bases, leaving 15 bases between the germline ends. CDR1 LGHNA and CDR2 YNFKEQ come from the germline V gene. This CDR3 has 13 amino acids. TCRdb redid the calling of the RT-PCR reads with MiXCR, one entry per CDR3 protein. Here the sample spans 250,000 to 350,000 distinct CDR3 sequences, approximately 21% being singletons. This clonotype was obtained from a man between 50 and 70 years old who received an inactivated influenza vaccine. The chain links TRBV4-2 to TRBJ2-1, with D uncertain. Sequencing used PBMCs from blood, obtained approximately 20 months after vaccination. The CDR3 nucleotides are TGTGCCAGCAGCCAAGATATGCTAGGGTGGATGTTCTTC. Protein: CASSQDMLGWMFF.